This entry describes one T cell receptor beta chain. The data stem from a study of blood T cell repertoires in COVID-19. Study overall: The United States, Italy and Spain provided the acute and convalescent COVID-19 samples.

V was clipped by 4 bases and J by 6 bases; unmatched bases: 9. Germline CDR1 is KGHSH and CDR2 is LQKENI. This CDR3 has 15 residues. This table comes from immunoSEQ multiplex PCR, and its TCRdb copy is limited to in-frame clones, with some not included. Of more than 300,000 clones in the sample, roughly 86% were seen once. The sequencing input was PBMCs or T cells enriched from blood (not recorded which). This TCR was sampled from a woman aged 25-40 years who had recovered from COVID-19. The genes are TRBV18 and TRBJ2-3; TRBD1 aligns across 8 bases. This CDR3 is CASSRTQGAGDTQYF. In DNA form, the CDR3 reads TGTGCCAGCTCACGAACCCAGGGGGCCGGGGATACGCAGTATTTT. The full variable domain, completed using reference TRBV18 and TRBJ2-3, is NAGVMQNPRHLVRRRGQEARLRCSPMKGHSHVYWYRQLPEEGLKFMVYLQKENIIDESGMPKERFSAEFPKEGPSILRIQQVVRGDSAAYFCASSRTQGAGDTQYFGPGTRLTVL.